This T cell receptor (beta chain) emerged from a study of vaccination effects on CD4 cells after COVID-19. Whole-study context: Samples were given by two convalescent patients 16 days and one week before vaccination.

Antigen-specific CD4+ T cells expanded by the ViraFEST assay with viral peptide pools were then sequenced. Having been cultured for less than 13 days, the cells underwent CD4+ T cell isolation. This person's SARS-CoV-2 infection, confirmed by PCR, occurred between March and December 2020. The researchers cultured approximately 2 million PBMC per well with 7.5 to 10 IU/ml IL-2 and 7.5 to 10 ug/ml peptides. A remark on this clone: What it recognizes is unknown.

Clones were read by immunoSEQ multiplex PCR, and TCRdb kept only the in-frame ones, dropping some. The profile shows 24,000 or so clones, 65% to 80% of them singletons. Broader study findings: The study found marked clonal contraction of infection- and vaccine-induced clones late after vaccination. There were few convalescent patients in the study and no early post-infection timepoints.

The TCR comes from a human donor who had a prior SARS-CoV-2 infection. The input for sequencing was CD4+ T cells from PBMCs cultured with HCoV-NL63 spike peptides, taken before COVID-19 vaccination.

The CDR3: CASSMTGVRETQYF. Here the CDR3 DNA reads TGTGCCAGTAGTATGACAGGGGTTAGGGAGACCCAGTACTTC. The rearrangement links TRBV19 to TRBJ2-5; 8 bases line up with TRBD1. Germline V lookup: CDR1 LNHDA, CDR2 SQIVND (reference sequence). This CDR3 is 14 amino acids long. V lost 3 bases, J lost 5 bases, and 5 bases stayed unmatched.